One and the same sample provided the 31 T cell receptor beta chains below, sequenced in a study of naive and memory T cell subsets listed by TCRdb under 2017. The sample's treatment or condition, from its label and the paper: skin biopsy from PPD injection site in Mantoux-positive individual. The study described a robust, sensitive protocol for amplifying, sequencing and analyzing TCRs, using 3' ligation of a UMI-containing oligonucleotide to TCR cDNA. Preparation of the library involved UMI-ligation and nested PCR. The sequencer was an Illumina MiSeq. The ligated cDNA was amplified in four rounds of PCR with nested alpha and beta constant region primers together with the SP2 primer. Through fastp at Q25 and MiXCR, TCRdb rebuilt clones from the public reads, retaining in-frame beta chains. CDR3 protein sequences are deduplicated, and each keeps its most common genes and DNA. Counted in this sample were around 30,000 distinct CDR3 sequences; more than 6.5% of them appeared once. Over 3% of the sample rests with the top ten.

The source material was skin, sampled from a tuberculin skin test site. The receptors here all came from an adult in good health.

This chain uses TRBV14 with TRBJ1-1; maybe TRBD1 (5 bases). Trimming removed 0 bases from V and 5 bases from J, with 10 bases in between. The CDR3 is 14 residues long. Germline V gene lookup returns CDR1 SGHDN and CDR2 FVKESK. CDR3 bases: TGTGCCAGCAGCCAAGAACTGCCAGGGACTGAAGCTTTCTTT. Its protein is CASSQELPGTEAFF.

This clonotype occurred many times. This chain uses TRBV18 with TRBJ1-2; D uncertain. Germline values: CDR1 KGHSH, CDR2 LQKENI. The germline V and J ends were trimmed by 3 bases and 8 bases, with 16 bases remaining between them. This CDR3 comprises 14 residues. CDR3 sequence reads: CASSPGKTPQGYTF. In DNA, the CDR3 is TGTGCCAGCTCACCCGGCAAGACCCCCCAAGGCTACACCTTC.

This clonotype was observed many times. The V and J genes are TRBV5-1 and TRBJ2-3, with TRBD1 matching 7 bases. The V gene's germline CDR1 is SGHRS and CDR2 YFSETQ. Losses at the gene ends were 0 bases for V and 2 bases for J; bases not matched to a gene: 0. The CDR3 is made up of 14 amino acids. The CDR3 sequence: CASSLEGATDTQYF. CDR3 coding DNA: TGCGCCAGCAGCTTGGAGGGGGCCACAGATACGCAGTATTTT.

This clonotype has a count of ten or more. CDR3 sequence reads: CASSSGDYGYTF. Here the CDR3 DNA reads TGCGCCAGCAGCTCAGGGGACTATGGCTACACCTTC. This chain links TRBV5-1 with TRBJ1-2; D is perhaps TRBD1 (6 bases). V was clipped by 3 bases and J by 3 bases, with 6 bases between them. Germline CDR1 SGHRS, CDR2 YFSETQ. This CDR3 comprises 12 residues.

This clonotype was seen ten or more times. This chain uses TRBV7-3 with TRBJ1-1; the D gene is possibly TRBD1 (6 bases). The CDR3 contains 15 residues. Between the trimmed V and J ends, which lost 5 bases and 0 bases, there was a span of 13 bases. Germline V CDR1 and CDR2: SGHTA, FQGTGA. CDR3: CASSPSGVMNTEAFF. The CDR3 coding sequence is TGTGCCAGCAGCCCGTCAGGGGTTATGAACACTGAAGCTTTCTTT.

V is TRBV7-9 and J is TRBJ2-2; TRBD2 might be the D (6 bases). CDR1 and CDR2 from the germline V gene are SEHNR and FQNEAQ (reference sequence). Trimming stripped 9 bases from V and 5 bases from J, with 16 bases between. This CDR3 contains 14 residues. Here the CDR3 DNA reads TGTGCCAGGGCGGAGAACGCGGGGACCGGGGAGCTGTTTTTT. Translating gives CARAENAGTGELFF.

Many counts were recorded for this clonotype. The chain links TRBV5-1 to TRBJ1-5; TRBD1 aligns across 12 bases. The CDR3 is made up of 15 amino acids. Trimming removed 4 bases from V and 7 bases from J; junction bases left unmatched: 6. Germline V gene sequence: CDR1 SGHRS, CDR2 YFSETQ. The CDR3 protein is CASSVGTGGGQPQHF. CDR3 sequence (DNA): TGCGCCAGCAGCGTGGGGACAGGGGGCGGACAGCCCCAGCATTTT. Full variable domain (rest looked up from reference TRBV5-1 and TRBJ1-5): KAGVTQTPRYLIKTRGQQVTLSCSPISGHRSVSWYQQTPGQGLQFLFEYFSETQRNKGNFPGRFSGRQFSNSRSEMNVSTLELGDSALYLCASSVGTGGGQPQHFGDGTRLSIL.

This clonotype was observed at least ten times. The chain has TRBV25-1 and TRBJ2-7; the D is unclear. Germline-derived CDR1 and CDR2 are MGHDK and SYGVNS. This CDR3 region has 13 residues. V was clipped by 4 bases and J by 6 bases, with 13 bases between them. The CDR3 coding sequence is TGTGCCAGCAGTGCAAGCCGGGCCGGCGAGCAGTACTTC. Translating it yields CASSASRAGEQYF.

This clonotype is judged medium-sized. The V call is TRBV6-5, the J call TRBJ1-2, with D tentatively TRBD1 (6 bases). Germline loops: CDR1 MNHEY, CDR2 SVGAGI. Trimming left V 10 bases short and J 9 bases short, with 18 bases between. This CDR3 spans 12 amino acids. The CDR3 bases are TGTGCCACCAGAACCTTACAGGGACGCTACACCTTC. Translated, it gives CATRTLQGRYTF.

This clonotype has ten or more counts. V gene TRBV4-2 combines with J gene TRBJ1-1, with 10 nucleotides matching TRBD1. J gave up 4 bases and V 1 base, and 6 bases lay outside the gene matches. There are 16 residues in the CDR3. Germline V CDR1 and CDR2: LGHNA, YNFKEQ. The CDR3 DNA reads TGTGCCAGCAGCCAAGTGGTGGGACAGGGGATCACTGAAGCTTTCTTT. Residues: CASSQVVGQGITEAFF.

The sample holds many counts of this clonotype. The rearrangement links TRBV10-3 to TRBJ2-7, with a tentative D call TRBD1 (5 bases). V shed 5 bases and J shed 2 bases, with 13 bases lying between them. The CDR3 length is 14 residues. Germline V gene lookup returns CDR1 ENHRY and CDR2 SYGVKD. The CDR3, as DNA: TGTGCCATCAGTAGGCAGGGAAACACCTACGAGCAGTACTTC. Residues: CAISRQGNTYEQYF.

This clonotype has only a few counts. The J gene is TRBJ2-4, the V gene TRBV3-1; D perhaps matches TRBD2 (5 bases). The V gene lost 0 bases and the J gene lost 12 bases, with 15 bases spanning the gap. The CDR3 covers 14 residues. CDR1 and CDR2 (germline): LGHDT, YNNKEL (reference sequence). For the CDR3, the DNA is TGTGCCAGCAGCCAAGACATAGGACGGGAATATCAGTACTTC. Its protein product is CASSQDIGREYQYF.

By its share, this clonotype is medium-sized (0.01 to 0.1%). The chain is built from TRBV2 and TRBJ2-2; D is possibly TRBD1 or TRBD2 (5 bases each). CDR1 is SNHLY and CDR2 is FYNNEI in the germline V gene. This CDR3 contains 15 residues. V was trimmed by 5 bases and J by 4 bases, leaving 14 bases between them. The CDR3: CASSSGTGVTGELFF. The DNA of the CDR3 is TGTGCCAGCAGTTCCGGGACGGGCGTCACCGGGGAGCTGTTTTTT.

In its sample, this clonotype was seen many times. The chain links TRBV7-9 to TRBJ2-7; D is perhaps TRBD1 (5 bases). CDR3 length: 14 residues. Trimming cost V 5 bases and J 2 bases, with 13 bases left between them. CDR1 is SEHNR, CDR2 FQNEAQ, per germline (reference sequence). CDR3 in DNA: TGTGCCAGCAGCCATAGGACAAGGCCCTACGAGCAGTACTTC. Residues: CASSHRTRPYEQYF.

Relative to its sample, this clonotype is medium-sized (0.01 to 0.1%). The CDR3 sequence: CATSRALAGGPPDTQYF. The CDR3 DNA reads TGTGCCACCAGCAGGGCACTAGCGGGGGGGCCCCCAGATACGCAGTATTTT. V and J are TRBV15 and TRBJ2-3, with TRBD2 identical over 13 bases. CDR3 length: 17 amino acids. The V and J ends lost 3 bases and 4 bases, in that order; junction bases with no gene match: 7. Germline CDR1 is LNHNV and CDR2 is YYDKDF (reference sequence).

The chain recombines TRBV4-1 with TRBJ1-1; D perhaps matches TRBD1 (5 bases). Germline V gives CDR1 MGHRA, CDR2 YSYEKL. CDR3 length: 15 amino acids. The V end lost 3 bases, the J end lost 4 bases, and 15 bases lay between the germline ends. The CDR3 DNA is TGCGCCAGCAGCCACTTGACTCAAGGGGCCACTGAAGCTTTCTTT. Protein product: CASSHLTQGATEAFF.

This clonotype has just a few counts. The V and J genes are TRBV6-2 or TRBV6-3 and TRBJ2-5; the D gene is possibly TRBD1 (5 bases). This CDR3 is 12 amino acids long. V was shortened by 7 bases and J by 4 bases, with 10 bases between the two germline ends. The germline gives CDR1 MNHEY, CDR2 SVGEGT. In nucleotides, the CDR3 is TGTGCCAGCACCCCTCAGGGAGAGACCCAGTACTTC. Residues: CASTPQGETQYF.

This clonotype showed up many times. CDR3 sequence (DNA): TGTGCCAGCAGTGAACTCGAAAGTGAAGCTTTCTTT. Translating it yields CASSELESEAFF. V is TRBV6-1 and J is TRBJ1-1; D is unresolved. Germline V gene lookup returns CDR1 MNHNS and CDR2 SASEGT. The CDR3 loop spans 12 amino acids. Trimming took off 2 bases at V and 7 bases at J, with 8 bases between the two ends.

The chain is built from TRBV5-1 and TRBJ1-5; no clear D gene. The V and J ends lost 0 bases and 4 bases respectively, with 11 bases between them. This CDR3 is 15 amino acids long. Germline loops: CDR1 SGHRS, CDR2 YFSETQ. In DNA, the CDR3 is TGCGCCAGCAGCTTGGGGGGTCGAGGGAATCAGCCCCAGCATTTT. It translates to CASSLGGRGNQPQHF. Full variable domain (missing parts from reference TRBV5-1 and TRBJ1-5): KAGVTQTPRYLIKTRGQQVTLSCSPISGHRSVSWYQQTPGQGLQFLFEYFSETQRNKGNFPGRFSGRQFSNSRSEMNVSTLELGDSALYLCASSLGGRGNQPQHFGDGTRLSIL.

This clonotype came up many times. The chain employs TRBV6-2 or TRBV6-3 and TRBJ1-5; no clear D. V lost 0 bases, J lost 1 base, and 4 bases lay in between. Per germline, CDR1 MNHEY and CDR2 SVGEGT. The CDR3 covers 14 residues. CDR3 sequence (DNA): TGTGCCAGCAGTTACTCGGGAAGCAATCAGCCCCAGCATTTT. The encoded protein is CASSYSGSNQPQHF.

V gene TRBV9 combines with J gene TRBJ1-5; D call uncertain. Germline CDR1 reads SGDLS; CDR2 reads YYNGEE. V gave up 3 bases and J gave up 0 bases, with 13 bases separating them. CDR3 length equals 16 residues. As DNA, the CDR3 is TGTGCCAGCAGCGCGAGCCCGGTCCCTAGCAATCAGCCCCAGCATTTT. This gives the protein CASSASPVPSNQPQHF. Drawing the rest from reference TRBV9 and TRBJ1-5, the complete variable domain is DSGVTQTPKHLITATGQRVTLRCSPRSGDLSVYWYQQSLDQGLQFLIQYYNGEERAKGNILERFSAQQFPDLHSELNLSSLELGDSALYFCASSASPVPSNQPQHFGDGTRLSIL.

This clonotype was picked up many times. V and J are TRBV29-1 and TRBJ2-6, with D uncertain. Germline loops: CDR1 SQVTM, CDR2 ANQGSEA. Trimming took off 1 base at V and 0 bases at J, with 4 bases between the two ends. There are 14 residues in the CDR3. The DNA of the CDR3 is TGCAGCGTTGAAGGGAGCTCTGGGGCCAACGTCCTGACTTTC. Its protein product is CSVEGSSGANVLTF.

V is TRBV19 and J is TRBJ1-2, with D possibly TRBD1 on 6 matching bases. The CDR3 has 14 residues. Trimming shortened V by 5 bases and J by 6 bases, and 16 bases separated the two germline ends. Per the germline V gene, CDR1 is LNHDA and CDR2 is SQIVND (reference sequence). The CDR3 sequence is CASSLLQGRDGYTF. Written as DNA, the CDR3 is TGTGCCAGTAGTCTACTACAGGGACGGGATGGCTACACCTTC.

This clonotype came up many times. The chain has TRBV29-1 and TRBJ2-3, with a weak D call TRBD2 (6 bases). From germline, CDR1 is SQVTM and CDR2 ANQGSEA. This CDR3 contains 14 residues. Trimming pared 2 bases from V and 4 bases from J, leaving 13 bases between. CDR3 coding DNA: TGCAGCGTTGAACGACCGCGGGGCGCAGATACGCAGTATTTT. Protein product: CSVERPRGADTQYF.

This clonotype has ten or more counts. The chain combines TRBV2 with TRBJ1-5; possibly TRBD1 for D (6 bases). This CDR3 region has 14 residues. Germline loops: CDR1 SNHLY, CDR2 FYNNEI. Trimming pared 6 bases from V and 4 bases from J, leaving 13 bases between. CDR3 amino acids: CASRARDTNQPQHF. CDR3 nucleotide sequence: TGTGCCAGCAGGGCCAGGGACACTAATCAGCCCCAGCATTTT.

The chain recombines TRBV12-3 or TRBV12-4 with TRBJ2-2, with D possibly TRBD1 on 7 matching bases. Trimming took off 5 bases at V and 7 bases at J, with 17 bases between the two ends. The CDR3 consists of 15 residues. CDR3 residues: CASSTSGGWFGELFF. CDR3 bases: TGTGCCAGCAGTACTTCAGGGGGGTGGTTCGGGGAGCTGTTTTTT.

This clonotype was seen ten or more times. The J gene is TRBJ2-7, the V gene TRBV28; TRBD1 matches 8 bases. The junction had 11 bases not matched to a gene; V was cut back by 6 bases and J by 1 base. CDR1 is MDHEN and CDR2 is SYDVKM in the germline V gene. CDR3 size: 16 residues. The CDR3 DNA reads as TGTGCCAGCAGCCAAGGGCCAGGGGGCGCTTCCTACGAGCAGTACTTC. Residues: CASSQGPGGASYEQYF. The variable domain in full, completed from reference TRBV28 and TRBJ2-7, reads DVKVTQSSRYLVKRTGEKVFLECVQDMDHENMFWYRQDPGLGLRLIYFSYDVKMKEKGDIPEGYSVSREKKERFSLILESASTNQTSMYLCASSQGPGGASYEQYFGPGTRLTVT.

This clonotype was found many times. The V call is TRBV11-2, the J call TRBJ2-1, with D possibly matching TRBD2 (6 bases). Deletions cut 0 bases from V and 9 bases from J, with 18 bases between. The V gene's germline CDR1 is SGHAT and CDR2 FQNNGV. The CDR3 loop spans 16 amino acids. The CDR3 nucleotides are TGTGCCAGCAGCTTAGAACTGGCGGGGCCCAATGCTGAGCAGTTCTTC. It codes for CASSLELAGPNAEQFF.

This clonotype was detected only a few times. The DNA is left out, because the CDR3 cannot be placed on it with certainty; the CDR3 is given as TCRdb lists it. The genes are TRBV7-5 and TRBJ2-2; the D call in the table, TRBD2, was not verified against the DNA. TRBV7-5 is a known pseudogene. The CDR3 totals 19 residues, both ends included. CDR3 protein: CISVSEARGTSGVAGELFF.

J is TRBJ1-1 and V is TRBV6-5; tentative D call: TRBD1 (6 bases). CDR3 length: 13 residues. The V gene lost 4 bases and the J gene lost 6 bases, with 12 bases spanning the gap. CDR1 and CDR2 (germline): MNHEY, SVGAGI. The CDR3 is CASSFRGGAEAFF. As DNA, the CDR3 is TGTGCCAGCAGTTTCAGGGGAGGGGCTGAAGCTTTCTTT.

This clonotype was seen ten or more times. V usage is TRBV5-8 and J usage is TRBJ2-1, with TRBD2 identical over 8 bases. Germline V gene lookup returns CDR1 SGHTS and CDR2 YDEGEE. J was trimmed by 4 bases and V by 5 bases; bases with no gene match: 11. The CDR3 sequence is 16 residues long. The CDR3 DNA reads as TGTGCCAGCAGGCATTCCTTAGCGGGGTGGTACAATGAGCAGTTCTTC. Its protein is CASRHSLAGWYNEQFF.